Included here is one TCR beta chain sequence, with context. Antigen unknown. This specimen belongs to a study of shared clonotypes between healthy human individuals. Study in general: The donor pool was made up of a couple of women and three men aged 18 to 49.

The CDR3 runs to 16 residues. The V gene's germline CDR1 is MDHEN and CDR2 SYDVKM. Trimming removed 2 bases at V and 1 base at J, with 13 bases between. Study results and caveats: Naive subsets generally exceeded memory subsets in estimated richness.

Method: immunoSEQ multiplex PCR; TCRdb's copy keeps in-frame clones and lacks some. The sample records roughly 700,000 clones, 90% being singletons. The clonotype comes from a man aged 18 to 30 in good health. Some clones in this sample may be carry-over from other donors' samples. Source material: memory CD8+ T cells from PBMCs. Subset specified: CD45RO+ cells pooled with CCR7-negative TemRA cells. The rearrangement uses TRBV28 and TRBJ2-3, with D unclear. CDR3 bases: TGTGCCAGCAGTTTACGAGTTATTGAGGGCACAGATACGCAGTATTTT. As protein: CASSLRVIEGTDTQYF.